These 17 T cell receptor beta chains share one sample of origin, sequenced in a study of T cell changes during pregnancy in multiple sclerosis. The method was immunoSEQ multiplex PCR; TCRdb's version includes in-frame clones alone and lacks a portion of them. The sample consists of approximately 68,000 clones, about 89% of them appearing once. Sequencing was performed on peripheral blood, taken in the second trimester of pregnancy. The receptor source for this set is a female donor with multiple sclerosis, enrolled in a pregnancy study.

In this sample, this clone turned up once. The chain joins TRBV4-3 to TRBJ2-2, with 7 bases lining up with TRBD1. Germline CDR1 and CDR2: LGHNA and YSLEER. After removal of 1 base from V and 6 bases from J, the junction contained 5 bases not matched to a gene. The CDR3 loop spans 15 amino acids. The CDR3 nucleotides read TGCGCCAGCAGCCAAGCCGGACAGGCTCCCGGGGAGCTGTTTTTT. Translating it yields CASSQAGQAPGELFF.

This chain links TRBV5-1 with TRBJ2-5; TRBD2 matches 14 bases. CDR1 and CDR2 (germline): SGHRS, YFSETQ. Losses at the gene ends were 7 bases for V and 6 bases for J; bases not matched to a gene: 14. There are 17 residues in the CDR3. The CDR3, as DNA: TGCGCCAGCTCCCTCGTCGGGACTAGCGGGAGTTCAAAGACCCAGTACTTC. Translation gives CASSLVGTSGSSKTQYF.

With regard to this clone: Other DNA sequences of this sample code for an identical CDR3. The chain combines TRBV9 with TRBJ1-6, with a possible D match to TRBD1 (5 bases). CDR1 is SGDLS and CDR2 is YYNGEE in the germline V gene. V was clipped by 0 bases and J by 10 bases, with 14 bases between them. This CDR3 has 15 amino acids. CDR3 DNA sequence: TGTGCCAGCAGCGTAGCGGGCAGGGAATTATCACCCCTCCACTTT. Protein product: CASSVAGRELSPLHF.

V usage is TRBV5-1 and J usage is TRBJ1-1; no clear D gene. CDR3 size: 16 residues. Germline CDR1 SGHRS, CDR2 YFSETQ. V was clipped by 4 bases and J by 0 bases, with 16 bases between them. Written as DNA, the CDR3 is TGCGCCAGCAGCGGTTCGGGTAGCCTCATGAACACTGAAGCTTTCTTT. Translation gives CASSGSGSLMNTEAFF.

The CDR3 bases are TGCAGCGTTAAGGGTAGCGGGGAGACCCAGTACTTC. It yields the protein CSVKGSGETQYF. The gene calls are TRBV29-1 and TRBJ2-5, with 7 bases lining up with TRBD2. Unmatched junction bases numbered 5, after V lost 5 bases and J lost 5 bases. The germline gives CDR1 SQVTM, CDR2 ANQGSEA. This CDR3 comprises 12 residues.

The chain recombines TRBV6-5 with TRBJ1-1; D possibly corresponds to TRBD1 (5 bases). This CDR3 is 15 amino acids long. Trimming shortened V by 2 bases and J by 5 bases, and 15 bases separated the two germline ends. Germline CDR1 MNHEY, CDR2 SVGAGI. The CDR3 sequence is CASSYGQGEGTEAFF. The CDR3 nucleotides read TGTGCCAGCAGTTACGGGCAGGGCGAAGGGACTGAAGCTTTCTTT.

This chain connects TRBV11-2 to TRBJ1-3; TRBD1 agrees at 7 bases. Germline V gene sequence: CDR1 SGHAT, CDR2 FQNNGV. The V gene end was trimmed by 7 bases and the J gene end by 4 bases; junction bases not matched to a gene: 7. The CDR3 length is 14 residues. Here the CDR3 reads CASNNRDRGNTIYF. The CDR3 bases are TGTGCCAGCAACAACCGGGACAGAGGAAACACCATATATTTT. Looking up the rest from reference TRBV11-2 and TRBJ1-3 gives the full variable domain: EAGVAQSPRYKIIEKRQSVAFWCNPISGHATLYWYQQILGQGPKLLIQFQNNGVVDDSQLPKDRFSAERLKGVDSTLKIQPAKLEDSAVYLCASNNRDRGNTIYFGEGSWLTVV.

The chain couples TRBV4-2 to TRBJ1-5, with 10 positions matching TRBD1. The CDR3 totals 15 residues. CDR1 LGHNA and CDR2 YNFKEQ come from the germline V gene. V dropped 4 bases and J dropped 1; count of bases not matched to a gene: 1. The CDR3 nucleotides are TGTGCCAGCAGCCCGACAGGGGGCAGCAATCAGCCCCAGCATTTT. Protein: CASSPTGGSNQPQHF.

The chain employs TRBV27 and TRBJ2-1, with D tentatively TRBD2 (6 bases). The CDR3 is made up of 15 amino acids. V was shortened by 3 bases and J by 4 bases, with 13 bases between the two germline ends. The germline gives CDR1 MNHEY, CDR2 SMNVEV (reference sequence). The CDR3 DNA follows: TGTGCCAGCAGTTTGGGAGGAGGTTGGTACAATGAGCAGTTCTTC. It is translated as CASSLGGGWYNEQFF.

This clone was found once. The rearrangement links TRBV5-1 to TRBJ2-7, with D perhaps matching TRBD1 (6 bases). Germline CDR1 reads SGHRS; CDR2 reads YFSETQ. Trimming removed 6 bases from V and 6 bases from J, with 10 bases in between. The CDR3 is made up of 11 amino acids. CDR3 nucleotide sequence: TGCGCCAGCAATGGGACACCCGAGCAGTACTTC. As protein: CASNGTPEQYF.

The gene calls are TRBV9 and TRBJ2-3; D gene unclear. Germline V gene sequence: CDR1 SGDLS, CDR2 YYNGEE. Trimming stripped 1 base from V and 4 bases from J, with 7 bases between. The CDR3 is made up of 13 amino acids. The CDR3 reads CASSVYSSDTQYF. DNA of the CDR3: TGTGCCAGCAGCGTATATAGTTCAGATACGCAGTATTTT.

The genes are TRBV30 and TRBJ1-2, with a tentative D call TRBD1 (5 bases). The CDR3 contains 14 residues. The V end lost 2 bases, the J end lost 1 base, and 11 bases lay between the germline ends. Germline loops: CDR1 GTSNPN, CDR2 SVGIG (reference sequence). The CDR3 reads CAWSKGPLNYGYTF. CDR3 in DNA: TGTGCCTGGAGTAAGGGGCCTCTTAACTATGGCTACACCTTC.

J is TRBJ1-2 and V is TRBV19; 10 bases are shared with TRBD1. The CDR3 runs 14 residues. V was pared by 6 bases and J by 4 bases, with 5 bases of the junction left unmatched. Germline V gene lookup returns CDR1 LNHDA and CDR2 SQIVND (reference sequence). CDR3: CASRGQGQGYGYTF. CDR3 nucleotide sequence: TGTGCCAGTAGGGGACAGGGGCAAGGCTATGGCTACACCTTC.

The V and J genes are TRBV11-1 and TRBJ1-5; 8 nucleotides match TRBD1. The CDR3 runs to 15 residues. V trimming: 6 bases; J trimming: 6 bases; junction bases outside the gene matches: 10. Per germline, CDR1 SGHAT and CDR2 FQDESV (reference sequence). CDR3 in DNA: TGTGCCAGCAGGGGAGGACAGGGATTGTGTCAGCCCCAGCATTTT. Translation: CASRGGQGLCQPQHF.

This chain joins TRBV27 and TRBJ1-2; weak D call: TRBD1 (5 bases). The CDR3 length is 15 residues. Per the germline V gene, CDR1 is MNHEY and CDR2 is SMNVEV (reference sequence). With 5 bases removed from V and 5 bases from J, the gap between germline ends came to 18 bases. For the CDR3, the DNA is TGTGCCAGCAGTCCCGCCGAAGGGGCATTTTATGGCTACACCTTC. This translates into CASSPAEGAFYGYTF.

V is TRBV29-1 and J is TRBJ2-2; 14 bases agree with TRBD2. From germline, CDR1 is SQVTM and CDR2 ANQGSEA. V trimming: 8 bases; J trimming: 6 bases; junction bases outside the gene matches: 17. CDR3 length equals 18 residues. The CDR3 loop reads CSLYTGLAGGLVSGELFF. CDR3 DNA sequence: TGCAGCCTTTATACCGGACTAGCGGGAGGCCTGGTCTCCGGGGAGCTGTTTTTT.

The chain links TRBV2 to TRBJ2-7, with D tentatively TRBD2 (6 bases). The V gene lost 6 bases and the J gene lost 7 bases, with 19 bases spanning the gap. This CDR3 has 14 amino acids. Germline CDR1 SNHLY, CDR2 FYNNEI. This CDR3 is CASSAGRSPREQYF. The CDR3 DNA sequence: TGTGCCAGCAGCGCGGGACGGTCCCCCCGGGAGCAGTACTTC.